This entry describes one T cell receptor beta chain. Data came from immunoSEQ multiplex PCR; TCRdb stores just in-frame clones and leaves some out. The sample includes around 220,000 clones, roughly 87% of them seen just once. Participants were aged about 18 to 100 years from 20 to 30 US areas. This sample stems from a study of blood T cell repertoires in COVID-19. The CDR3 has 14 residues. V was shortened by 1 base and J by 3 bases, with 9 bases between the two germline ends. Germline CDR1 and CDR2: KGHSH and LQKENI. The V gene is TRBV18, the J gene TRBJ2-5; D might be TRBD1 (6 bases). Sequenced material: PBMCs or T cells enriched from blood (not recorded which). The clonotype was recovered from a young woman with acute COVID-19. The CDR3 spells CASSPRRTEETQYF. In nucleotides, the CDR3 is TGTGCCAGCTCACCACGCCGGACAGAAGAGACCCAGTACTTC.